A single sample gave rise to the 9 T cell receptor beta chains below, sequenced in a study of blood T cell repertoires in COVID-19. The protocol was immunoSEQ multiplex PCR, while the TCRdb copy is restricted to in-frame clones and leaves out a portion. Found here are fewer than 300,000 clones, 70% to 85% of them singletons; the top ten hold 0.87%. The specimen was peripheral blood. These receptors came from a human donor with COVID-19, enrolled during active disease. The donor label of this sample is uncertain.

V gene TRBV7-9 combines with J gene TRBJ1-2; 8 bases are a match to TRBD1. The V and J ends lost 1 base and 6 bases, in that order; junction bases with no gene match: 10. The CDR3 sequence is 16 residues long. CDR1 and CDR2 (germline): SEHNR, FQNEAQ (reference sequence). CDR3: CASSLVLGQGADGYTF. CDR3 bases: TGTGCCAGCAGCTTAGTCCTGGGGCAGGGGGCGGATGGCTACACCTTC.

This sequence joins TRBV19 and TRBJ1-4, with a possible D match to TRBD1 (5 bases). V lost 4 bases, J lost 8 bases, and 20 bases lay in between. The germline gives CDR1 LNHDA, CDR2 SQIVND (reference sequence). CDR3 length: 16 amino acids. Here the CDR3 reads CASSTRAGTGFEKLFF. CDR3 in DNA: TGTGCCAGTAGTACTCGCGCCGGGACTGGGTTCGAAAAACTGTTTTTT.

The V gene is TRBV7-9, the J gene TRBJ1-2, with D possibly TRBD1 on 5 matching bases. There are 16 residues in the CDR3. The germline CDR1 and CDR2 sequences are SEHNR and FQNEAQ (reference sequence). V lost 5 bases to trimming and J lost 0 bases, with 16 bases between them. The CDR3 region has the DNA TGTGCCAGCAGCGTAGGTCTAGGGGCTTCTAACTATGGCTACACCTTC. It is translated as CASSVGLGASNYGYTF.

The CDR3 DNA reads as TGTGCCAGCAGCCCCCCCCGACAGGGGGCAGGGGAAAAACTGTTTTTT. Protein sequence: CASSPPRQGAGEKLFF. This sequence joins TRBV3-1 (or the pseudogene TRBV3-2) and TRBJ1-4; 10 nucleotides match TRBD1. In germline, CDR1 is LGHDT, CDR2 YNNKEL (reference sequence). Trimming cost V 4 bases and J 8 bases; bases outside gene matches: 10. The CDR3 runs to 16 residues.

This clone was found once. The chain is built from TRBV6-6 and TRBJ2-2; 10 bases match TRBD2. Trimming removed 11 bases from V and 3 bases from J; junction bases left unmatched: 6. The germline V gene has CDR1 MNHNY and CDR2 SVGAGI (reference sequence). The CDR3 covers 14 residues. The chain's CDR3 is CACRLAGDTGELFF. DNA of the CDR3: TGTGCCTGCCGGCTAGCGGGAGACACCGGGGAGCTGTTTTTT.

This clone was seen only once. V and J are TRBV7-9 and TRBJ2-1, with 7 bases that match TRBD2. Germline V gene data show CDR1 as SEHNR and CDR2 as FQNEAQ (reference sequence). V shed 2 bases and J 3 bases; nucleotides not matched to a gene: 1. The CDR3 length is 14 residues. In nucleotides, the CDR3 is TGTGCCAGCAGCTTAACGGGAGGCTACAATGAGCAGTTCTTC. Its protein product is CASSLTGGYNEQFF.

This clone was seen once. V is TRBV7-9 and J is TRBJ2-1; D unclear. Trimming shortened V by 1 base and J by 7 bases, and 5 bases separated the two germline ends. CDR3 size: 12 residues. The V gene's germline CDR1 is SEHNR and CDR2 FQNEAQ (reference sequence). The CDR3 DNA reads TGTGCCAGCAGCTTAGGGCGGAATGAGCAGTTCTTC. It specifies CASSLGRNEQFF.

The chain recombines TRBV12-3 or TRBV12-4 with TRBJ2-7, with 8 bases fitting TRBD1. This CDR3 has 13 residues. Germline trimming cut 4 bases from V and 2 bases from J; bases unmatched to any gene: 1. The DNA of the CDR3 is TGTGCCAGCAGTTGGGACAGGACCTACGAGCAGTACTTC. Encoded protein: CASSWDRTYEQYF.

Details on this clone: Other DNA sequences from this sample encode an identical CDR3 as well. This chain's CDR3 is CASSTRQGGYEQYF. The CDR3 DNA sequence: TGTGCCAGTAGCACCCGACAGGGAGGATACGAGCAGTACTTC. This chain uses TRBV19 with TRBJ2-7; D is perhaps TRBD1 (7 bases). Trimming took 6 bases from V and 4 from J, leaving 16 bases between them. Per germline, CDR1 LNHDA and CDR2 SQIVND (reference sequence). The CDR3 is 14 residues long. Based on the CDR3 plus reference TRBV19 and TRBJ2-7, the full variable domain is DGGITQSPKYLFRKEGQNVTLSCEQNLNHDAMYWYRQDPGQGLRLIYYSQIVNDFQKGDIAEGYSVSREKKESFPLTVTSAQKNPTAFYLCASSTRQGGYEQYFGPGTRLTVT.